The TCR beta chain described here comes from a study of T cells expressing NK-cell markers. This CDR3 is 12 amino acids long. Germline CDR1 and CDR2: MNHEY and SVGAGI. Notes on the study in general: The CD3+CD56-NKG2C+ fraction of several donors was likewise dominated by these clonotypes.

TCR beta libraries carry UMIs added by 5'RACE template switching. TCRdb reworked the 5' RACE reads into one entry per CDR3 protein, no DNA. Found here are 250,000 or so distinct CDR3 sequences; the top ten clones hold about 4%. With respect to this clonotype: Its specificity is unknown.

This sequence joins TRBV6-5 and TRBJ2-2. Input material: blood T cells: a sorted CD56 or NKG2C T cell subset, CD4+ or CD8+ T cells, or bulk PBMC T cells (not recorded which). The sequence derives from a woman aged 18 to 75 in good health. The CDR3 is CASRYNTGELFF.